This TCR beta chain is from a study of cytomegalovirus exposure and HLA in healthy donors. After removal of 6 bases from V and 1 base from J, the junction contained 6 bases not matched to a gene. Germline values: CDR1 SNHLY, CDR2 FYNNEI. The CDR3 contains 15 residues. The PCR contained 60 Vbeta and 13 Jbeta primers. Libraries were prepared by immunoSEQ multiplex PCR; TCRdb keeps only in-frame clonotypes and omits some of them. The sample records more than 65,000 clones, almost 80% being singletons. The sequencing sample was made of PBMCs. The TCR was taken from a middle-aged woman in good health and CMV-seropositive. The chain joins TRBV2 to TRBJ1-1, with 9 positions matching TRBD1. This CDR3 reads CASRQGALTNTEAFF. For the CDR3, the DNA is TGTGCCAGCAGACAGGGGGCTTTAACGAACACTGAAGCTTTCTTT.